The 27 T cell receptor beta chains below all came from one sample that was sequenced in a study of beta chain features in type 1 diabetes. Investigators reverse transcribed all isolated RNA, so they sequenced expressed TCRB transcripts. Clones were read by immunoSEQ multiplex PCR, and TCRdb kept only the in-frame ones, dropping some. The sample has fewer than 250,000 clones; roughly 13% are singletons. The material sequenced was naive CD4+ T cells from blood. The receptors shown here come from a woman in her thirties or forties in good health.

The chain is built from TRBV7-9 and TRBJ2-7, with D possibly being TRBD2 (5 bases). V lost 6 bases, J lost 0 bases, and 12 bases lay in between. From germline, CDR1 is SEHNR and CDR2 FQNEAQ (reference sequence). CDR3 length equals 14 residues. The CDR3 nucleotides are TGTGCCAGCAGAGCGGACGCAAGCTCCTACGAGCAGTACTTC. This translates into CASRADASSYEQYF.

The chain carries TRBV6-5 and TRBJ2-7, with D perhaps matching TRBD2 (5 bases). With 5 bases removed from V and 6 bases from J, the gap between germline ends came to 11 bases. Germline V lookup: CDR1 MNHEY, CDR2 SVGAGI. This CDR3 spans 12 amino acids. The DNA for the CDR3 is TGTGCCAGCAGTGCAACCCGGGGCGAGCAGTACTTC. Translation: CASSATRGEQYF.

This clone appeared a few times. Relative to the germline gene, one junction end is altered; a read error may explain this. The chain uses TRBV7-2 and TRBJ2-7; 7 bases map to TRBD1. Germline lookup yields CDR1 SGHTA and CDR2 FQGNSA. The CDR3 is made up of 16 amino acids. CDR3 sequence reads: CASSHVPGQTLYEQYF. CDR3 bases: TGCGCCAGCAGCCACGTCCCGGGACAGACATTGTACGAGCAGTACTTC.

This clone was counted only a few times. The chain has TRBV7-2 and TRBJ1-3, with D maybe TRBD1 (6 bases). V was trimmed by 6 bases and J by 1 base, leaving 13 bases between them. The CDR3 spans 15 residues. Germline V gene lookup returns CDR1 SGHTA and CDR2 FQGNSA. CDR3 coding DNA: TGTGCCAGCAGGCCACAGGGCATTTCTGGAAACACCATATATTTT. Its translation is CASRPQGISGNTIYF.

This chain links TRBV5-1 with TRBJ1-3; weak D call: TRBD1 (5 bases). CDR3 length: 15 residues. Per germline, CDR1 SGHRS and CDR2 YFSETQ. Trimming removed 0 bases from V and 4 bases from J, with 11 bases in between. The CDR3 DNA is TGCGCCAGCAGCTTGGATCAGGGTGGAGGAAACACCATATATTTT. Translated, it gives CASSLDQGGGNTIYF.

This clone was counted between two and nine times. This chain joins TRBV1 and TRBJ2-5; the table's TRBD2 call for D was not verified on the DNA. TRBV1 has pseudogene status. The CDR3 is 17 residues long. The DNA of the CDR3 is TGCACCAGCAGCCCATCGAAGAGGGGGGGGCGGCAAGAGACCCAGTACTTC. It yields the protein CTSSPSKRGGRQETQYF.

This clone was detected only a few times. The rearrangement uses TRBV5-1 and TRBJ1-2; maybe TRBD1 (5 bases). Trimming cost V 3 bases and J 7 bases, with 13 bases left between them. This CDR3 comprises 13 residues. In germline, CDR1 is SGHRS, CDR2 YFSETQ. The CDR3 loop reads CASSWLGVLGYTF. CDR3 DNA: TGCGCCAGCAGCTGGTTAGGGGTCCTTGGCTACACCTTC.

In this sample, this clone turned up a few times. V gene TRBV9 combines with J gene TRBJ2-5, with D perhaps TRBD1 (5 bases). Germline CDR1 SGDLS, CDR2 YYNGEE. The CDR3 is made up of 14 amino acids. The ends were cut back, 6 bases at V and 3 bases at J, with 15 bases in the middle. CDR3 nucleotide sequence: TGTGCCAGCAAGGGGCAGCGTACCGAAGAGACCCAGTACTTC. Translating gives CASKGQRTEETQYF.

Notes on this clone: Additional DNA sequences in this sample encode the identical CDR3. The chain uses TRBV18 and TRBJ2-1, with TRBD2 matching 7 bases. This CDR3 region has 16 residues. Germline-derived CDR1 and CDR2 are KGHSH and LQKENI. The junction had 6 bases not matched to a gene; V was cut back by 0 bases and J by 4 bases. DNA of the CDR3: TGTGCCAGCTCACCACCCTCGGGGGGAAGATACAATGAGCAGTTCTTC. It specifies CASSPPSGGRYNEQFF. Drawing the rest from reference TRBV18 and TRBJ2-1, the complete variable domain is NAGVMQNPRHLVRRRGQEARLRCSPMKGHSHVYWYRQLPEEGLKFMVYLQKENIIDESGMPKERFSAEFPKEGPSILRIQQVVRGDSAAYFCASSPPSGGRYNEQFFGPGTRLTVL.

In its sample, this clone was seen a few times. V usage is TRBV2 and J usage is TRBJ1-6, with 9 bases identical to TRBD1. Germline V gives CDR1 SNHLY, CDR2 FYNNEI. This CDR3 has 14 residues. Unmatched junction bases numbered 11, after V lost 10 bases and J lost 10 bases. The CDR3 sequence is CATLDRGIYSPLHF. CDR3 nucleotides: TGTGCCACTCTGGACAGGGGTATTTACTCACCCCTCCACTTT.

This rearrangement joins TRBV19 to TRBJ2-5; 9 bases agree with TRBD2. This CDR3 is built from 15 residues. The germline V gene has CDR1 LNHDA and CDR2 SQIVND (reference sequence). The J segment lost 5 bases and the V segment lost 5 bases, leaving 9 bases of the junction unmatched. The CDR3 sequence: CASSPRRGGLETQYF. The CDR3 nucleotides read TGTGCCAGTAGTCCGCGGCGGGGGGGCCTGGAGACCCAGTACTTC. The variable domain in full, completed from reference TRBV19 and TRBJ2-5, reads DGGITQSPKYLFRKEGQNVTLSCEQNLNHDAMYWYRQDPGQGLRLIYYSQIVNDFQKGDIAEGYSVSREKKESFPLTVTSAQKNPTAFYLCASSPRRGGLETQYFGPGTRLLVL.

In regard to this clone: The sample has other DNA sequences that encode this CDR3 too. The chain links TRBV5-1 to TRBJ2-2; TRBD2 matches 8 bases. Germline V gene data show CDR1 as SGHRS and CDR2 as YFSETQ. V trimming: 3 bases; J trimming: 0 bases; junction bases outside the gene matches: 4. The length of the CDR3 is 16 residues. In nucleotides, the CDR3 is TGCGCCAGCAGCTCCGGACTAGCACCGAACACCGGGGAGCTGTTTTTT. This encodes CASSSGLAPNTGELFF.

This clone was counted only a few times. The chain is built from TRBV6-1 and TRBJ2-1; TRBD2 is a possible D gene (6 bases). With 9 bases removed from V and 8 bases from J, the gap between germline ends came to 20 bases. This CDR3 comprises 14 residues. CDR1 is MNHNS, CDR2 SASEGT, per germline. This CDR3 reads CASRVRGGNDEQFF. The CDR3 DNA sequence: TGTGCCAGTAGAGTGAGGGGAGGCAACGATGAGCAGTTCTTC.

This clone was seen more than once but under ten times. J is TRBJ2-5 and V is TRBV11-2; TRBD1 agrees at 7 bases. CDR3 length equals 13 residues. V lost 5 bases to trimming and J lost 5 bases; unmatched junction nucleotides: 5. From germline, CDR1 is SGHAT and CDR2 FQNNGV. The CDR3 DNA sequence: TGTGCCAGCAGCCTATCGACAGGGGAGACCCAGTACTTC. Protein product: CASSLSTGETQYF. The entire variable domain, with the rest obtained from reference TRBV11-2 and TRBJ2-5, is as follows: EAGVAQSPRYKIIEKRQSVAFWCNPISGHATLYWYQQILGQGPKLLIQFQNNGVVDDSQLPKDRFSAERLKGVDSTLKIQPAKLEDSAVYLCASSLSTGETQYFGPGTRLLVL.

The CDR3 DNA reads TGTGCCAGCAGCCTTGGACAGGGAGGATCGGAGACCCAGTACTTC. Protein sequence: CASSLGQGGSETQYF. The rearrangement joins TRBV13 to TRBJ2-5; TRBD1 matches at 8 bases. Looked up from germline, CDR1 is PRHDT and CDR2 is FYEKMQ (reference sequence). The CDR3 length is 15 residues. With 5 bases clipped from V and 5 bases from J, the junction kept 10 bases outside the gene matches.

This clone has just a few counts. J is TRBJ1-1 and V is TRBV11-2; D might be TRBD1 (6 bases). This CDR3 spans 15 amino acids. V was trimmed by 5 bases and J by 3 bases, leaving 16 bases between them. CDR1 SGHAT and CDR2 FQNNGV come from the germline V gene. The CDR3 sequence is CASSRNRAPYTEAFF. The CDR3 nucleotides read TGTGCCAGCAGCAGAAACAGGGCCCCTTACACTGAAGCTTTCTTT.

V and J are TRBV6-1 and TRBJ2-1, with TRBD2 identical over 7 bases. CDR3 length equals 17 residues. The germline gives CDR1 MNHNS, CDR2 SASEGT. Trimming at V came to 4 bases and at J to 3 bases, leaving 12 bases not matched to a gene. The CDR3 loop is CASSATAGLGVYNEQFF. The CDR3 DNA follows: TGTGCCAGCAGTGCAACGGCCGGACTAGGGGTCTACAATGAGCAGTTCTTC.

This clone has just a few counts. V gene TRBV5-5 combines with J gene TRBJ2-5; TRBD1 might be the D (5 bases). This CDR3 has 15 residues. CDR1 is SGHKS and CDR2 is YYEKEE in the germline V gene (reference sequence). The V gene lost 4 bases and the J gene lost 5 bases, with 18 bases spanning the gap. In nucleotides, the CDR3 is TGTGCCAGCAGCGCACCAGGGCCATCATCGGAGACCCAGTACTTC. Translating it yields CASSAPGPSSETQYF.

This chain joins TRBV5-1 and TRBJ1-4; the match to TRBD1 covers 8 bases. J gave up 3 bases and V 1 base, and 2 bases lay outside the gene matches. CDR1 is SGHRS, CDR2 YFSETQ, per germline. This CDR3 contains 15 residues. CDR3 nucleotide sequence: TGCGCCAGCAGCTTGCCAGGGGGCCCTAATGAAAAACTGTTTTTT. Translated, it gives CASSLPGGPNEKLFF.

This chain joins TRBV12-5 and TRBJ1-5; D is unresolved. The CDR3 is 11 residues long. Germline V gene data show CDR1 as LGHNT and CDR2 as FRNRAP. Trimming stripped 5 bases from V and 7 bases from J, with 6 bases between. CDR3 in amino acids: CASGNLQPQHF. The CDR3, as DNA: TGTGCTAGTGGTAACCTACAGCCCCAGCATTTT.

This chain links TRBV5-4 with TRBJ2-5; D possibly corresponds to TRBD1 (6 bases). The CDR3 spans 13 residues. With 2 bases removed from V and 1 base from J, the gap between germline ends came to 6 bases. Looked up from germline, CDR1 is SGHNT and CDR2 is YYREEE (reference sequence). The CDR3: CASSLQGQETQYF. Here the CDR3 DNA reads TGTGCCAGCAGCTTACAGGGCCAAGAGACCCAGTACTTC.

A remark on this clone: Other DNA sequences from this sample encode an identical CDR3 as well. The chain employs TRBV2 and TRBJ2-1; 7 bases match TRBD1. V trimming: 6 bases; J trimming: 0 bases; junction bases outside the gene matches: 2. The CDR3 has 14 amino acids. The germline V gene has CDR1 SNHLY and CDR2 FYNNEI. The DNA of the CDR3 is TGTGCCAGCAGGACAGGGAGCTCCTACAATGAGCAGTTCTTC. This codes for CASRTGSSYNEQFF.

This clone was seen a handful of times. J is TRBJ1-2 and V is TRBV12-5; D unclear. V was shortened by 0 bases and J by 1 base, with 6 bases between the two germline ends. The V gene's germline CDR1 is LGHNT and CDR2 FRNRAP. CDR3 length: 14 amino acids. Here the CDR3 reads CASGLVEGNYGYTF. CDR3 in DNA: TGTGCTAGTGGTTTGGTTGAGGGTAACTATGGCTACACCTTC.

This clone was seen a handful of times. Within the sample, other DNA sequences also encode this same CDR3. This chain's CDR3 is CASSLGDRGYGYTF. The CDR3 nucleotides are TGCGCCAGCAGCTTGGGAGACAGGGGGTATGGCTACACCTTC. This chain joins TRBV5-1 and TRBJ1-2; 9 bases line up with TRBD1. V lost 0 bases, J lost 5 bases, and 2 bases stayed unmatched. The V gene's germline CDR1 is SGHRS and CDR2 YFSETQ. The CDR3 is 14 residues long.

The rearrangement links TRBV9 to TRBJ1-2; no definite D call. CDR3 length equals 14 residues. The V end lost 0 bases, the J end lost 4 bases, and 10 bases lay between the germline ends. Germline CDR1 is SGDLS and CDR2 is YYNGEE. CDR3 in amino acids: CASSVVGVGYGYTF. CDR3 DNA: TGTGCCAGCAGCGTAGTAGGAGTGGGCTATGGCTACACCTTC.

This clone showed up many times. This rearrangement joins TRBV7-9 to TRBJ2-1; 8 bases map to TRBD2. Per germline, CDR1 SEHNR and CDR2 FQNEAQ (reference sequence). This CDR3 region has 16 residues. Trimming cost V 5 bases and J 4 bases; bases outside gene matches: 10. The CDR3 reads CASSPVAGNRYNEQFF. In DNA, the CDR3 is TGTGCCAGCAGCCCGGTAGCGGGGAACAGGTACAATGAGCAGTTCTTC. The complete variable domain, with remaining parts taken from reference TRBV7-9 and TRBJ2-1, reads DTGVSQNPRHKITKRGQNVTFRCDPISEHNRLYWYRQTLGQGPEFLTYFQNEAQLEKSRLLSDRFSAERPKGSFSTLEIQRTEQGDSAMYLCASSPVAGNRYNEQFFGPGTRLTVL.

V and J are TRBV5-4 and TRBJ2-2; 11 bases line up with TRBD1. This CDR3 has 16 amino acids. Germline assignment: CDR1 SGHNT and CDR2 YYREEE (reference sequence). Trimming took 9 bases from V and 1 from J; bases not matched to a gene: 8. The CDR3 nucleotides read TGTGCCAACTCCTGGGGGACAGGGGGGAACACCGGGGAGCTGTTTTTT. It yields the protein CANSWGTGGNTGELFF. Combining the CDR3 with reference TRBV5-4 and TRBJ2-2 gives the whole variable domain ETGVTQSPTHLIKTRGQQVTLRCSSQSGHNTVSWYQQALGQGPQFIFQYYREEENGRGNFPPRFSGLQFPNYSSELNVNALELDDSALYLCANSWGTGGNTGELFFGEGSRLTVL.